This entry lists 2 T cell receptor beta chains sequenced from one sample in a study of Ad26.COV2.S vaccination and SARS-CoV-2 variants. Sequenced by immunoSEQ multiplex PCR; TCRdb stores in-frame clones only, minus some. This table has about 240,000 clones, approximately 88% appearing once. Treatment described: some 19 received Ad26.COV2.S at low or high dose, single or two shots; several received placebo; per-sample allocation not given. Samples were taken on day 63 after the first vaccine or placebo injection. Sequenced here: peripheral blood, sampled in a trial of Ad26.COV2.S vaccine versus placebo. The receptor set was obtained from a person between 18 and 65 years old who received the Ad26.COV2.S COVID-19 vaccine or a placebo.

This clone was detected only a few times. V gene TRBV12-5 combines with J gene TRBJ2-5; no firm D call. In germline, CDR1 is LGHNT, CDR2 FRNRAP. The CDR3 length is 14 residues. The V gene lost 6 bases and the J gene lost 5 bases, with 16 bases spanning the gap. The DNA for the CDR3 is TGTGCTAGTGGCCTGGACCCTCTGGATGAGACCCAGTACTTC. It yields the protein CASGLDPLDETQYF. The full variable domain, rest sourced from reference TRBV12-5 and TRBJ2-5, is DARVTQTPRHKVTEMGQEVTMRCQPILGHNTVFWYRQTMMQGLELLAYFRNRAPLDDSGMPKDRFSAEMPDATLATLKIQPSEPRDSAVYFCASGLDPLDETQYFGPGTRLLVL.

The rearrangement links TRBV7-9 to TRBJ2-7; D perhaps matches TRBD1 (5 bases). V lost 1 base and J 5 bases, leaving 18 bases between the germline ends. Germline V gene data show CDR1 as SEHNR and CDR2 as FQNEAQ (reference sequence). The CDR3 has 16 amino acids. DNA of the CDR3: TGTGCCAGCAGCTTAGTGGCGGCCAGGGTGTACGACGAGCAGTACTTC. It specifies CASSLVAARVYDEQYF.